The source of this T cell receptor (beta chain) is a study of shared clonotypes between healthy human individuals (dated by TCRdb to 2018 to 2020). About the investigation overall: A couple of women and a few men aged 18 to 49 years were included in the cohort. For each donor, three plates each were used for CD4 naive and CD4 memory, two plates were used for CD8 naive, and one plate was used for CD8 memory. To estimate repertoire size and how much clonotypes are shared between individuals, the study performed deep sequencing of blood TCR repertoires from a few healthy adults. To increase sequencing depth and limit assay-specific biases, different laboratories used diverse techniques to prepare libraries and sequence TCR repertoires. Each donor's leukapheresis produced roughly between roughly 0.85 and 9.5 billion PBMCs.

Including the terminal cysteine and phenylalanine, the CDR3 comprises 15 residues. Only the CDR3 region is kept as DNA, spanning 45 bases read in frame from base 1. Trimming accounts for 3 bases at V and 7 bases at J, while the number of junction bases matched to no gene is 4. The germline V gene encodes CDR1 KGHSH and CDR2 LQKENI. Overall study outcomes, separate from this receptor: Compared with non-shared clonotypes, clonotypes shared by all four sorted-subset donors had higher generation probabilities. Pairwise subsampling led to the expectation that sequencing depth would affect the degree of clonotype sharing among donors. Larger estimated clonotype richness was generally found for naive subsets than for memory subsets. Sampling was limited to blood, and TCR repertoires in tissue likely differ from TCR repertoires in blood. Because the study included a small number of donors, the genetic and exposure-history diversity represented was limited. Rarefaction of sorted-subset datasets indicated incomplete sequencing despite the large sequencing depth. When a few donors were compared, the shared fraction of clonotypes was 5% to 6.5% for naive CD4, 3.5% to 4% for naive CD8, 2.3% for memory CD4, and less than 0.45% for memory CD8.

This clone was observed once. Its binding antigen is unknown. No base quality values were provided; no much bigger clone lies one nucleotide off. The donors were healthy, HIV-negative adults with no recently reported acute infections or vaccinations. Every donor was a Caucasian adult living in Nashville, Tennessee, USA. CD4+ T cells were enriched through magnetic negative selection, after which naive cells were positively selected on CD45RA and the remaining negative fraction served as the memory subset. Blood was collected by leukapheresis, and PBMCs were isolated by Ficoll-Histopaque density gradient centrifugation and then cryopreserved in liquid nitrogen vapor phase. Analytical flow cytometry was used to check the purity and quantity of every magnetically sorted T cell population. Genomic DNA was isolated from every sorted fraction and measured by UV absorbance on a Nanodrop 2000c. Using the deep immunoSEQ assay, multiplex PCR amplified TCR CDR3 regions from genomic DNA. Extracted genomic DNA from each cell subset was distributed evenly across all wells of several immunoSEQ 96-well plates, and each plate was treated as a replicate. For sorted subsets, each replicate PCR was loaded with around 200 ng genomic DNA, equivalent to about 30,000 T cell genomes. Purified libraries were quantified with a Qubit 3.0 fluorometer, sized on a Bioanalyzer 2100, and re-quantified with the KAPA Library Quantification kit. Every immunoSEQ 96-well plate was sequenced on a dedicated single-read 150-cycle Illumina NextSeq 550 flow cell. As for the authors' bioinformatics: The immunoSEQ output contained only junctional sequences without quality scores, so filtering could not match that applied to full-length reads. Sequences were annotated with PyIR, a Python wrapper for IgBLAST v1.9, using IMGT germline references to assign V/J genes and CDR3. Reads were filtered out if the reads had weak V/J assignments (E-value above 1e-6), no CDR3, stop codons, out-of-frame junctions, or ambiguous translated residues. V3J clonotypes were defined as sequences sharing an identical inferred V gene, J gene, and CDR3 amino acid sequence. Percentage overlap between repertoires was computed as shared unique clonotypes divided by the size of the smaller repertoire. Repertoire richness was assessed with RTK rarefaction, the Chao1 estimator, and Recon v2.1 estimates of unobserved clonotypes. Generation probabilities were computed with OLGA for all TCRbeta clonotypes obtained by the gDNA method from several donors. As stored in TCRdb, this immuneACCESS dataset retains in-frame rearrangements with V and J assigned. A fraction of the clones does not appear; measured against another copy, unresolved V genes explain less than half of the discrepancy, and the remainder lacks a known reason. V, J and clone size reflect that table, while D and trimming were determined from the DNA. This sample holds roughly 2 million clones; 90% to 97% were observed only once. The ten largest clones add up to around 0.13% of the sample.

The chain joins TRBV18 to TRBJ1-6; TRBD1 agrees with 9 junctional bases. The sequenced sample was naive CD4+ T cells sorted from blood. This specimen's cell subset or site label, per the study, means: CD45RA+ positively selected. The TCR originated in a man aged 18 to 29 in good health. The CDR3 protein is CASSPTGGANSPLHF. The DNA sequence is TGTGCCAGCTCACCTACAGGGGGCGCGAATTCACCCCTCCACTTT.